A selection of T cell receptor beta chains follows, all from one sample in a study of blood T cell repertoires in COVID-19. TCRdb keeps only in-frame clones here, not all; method: immunoSEQ multiplex PCR. The table has under 200,000 clones, 80% seen once; the top ten hold around 7%. The sequencing sample was made of peripheral blood. The receptors originated from an older man with active or convalescent COVID-19. The CDR3 runs from the conserved cysteine through the conserved F or W. D genes are given only for firm matches. The size of a clone is reported for some rows only, either as once, few or many, or as a class for expanded clones.

abundance	v_gene	d_gene	j_gene	CDR3aa	CDR3nt
.	TRBV2	TRBD1	TRBJ2-7	CASSRTGGGQNYEQYF	TGTGCCAGCAGTCGGACAGGGGGCGGCCAAAACTACGAGCAGTACTTC
.	TRBV6-5	TRBD1	TRBJ1-6	CASSYPSTGMDSPLHF	TGTGCCAGCAGTTACCCCTCGACAGGGATGGATTCACCCCTCCACTTT
.	TRBV30	.	TRBJ1-2	CAWSVRSTKDYGYTF	TGTGCCTGGAGTGTACGGTCCACTAAGGACTATGGCTACACCTTC
.	TRBV30	TRBD1	TRBJ1-1	CAWFSQGGVAAFF	TGTGCCTGGTTTTCCCAGGGGGGTGTAGCAGCTTTCTTT
.	TRBV3-1/TRBV3-2	.	TRBJ2-1	CASSQEGGGFGNEQFF	TGTGCCAGCAGCCAAGAGGGGGGGGGCTTTGGTAATGAGCAGTTCTTC
.	TRBV18	TRBD1	TRBJ2-7	CASSPPGQGMYEQYF	TGTGCCAGCTCACCACCGGGACAGGGGATGTACGAGCAGTACTTC
once	TRBV18	TRBD1	TRBJ2-7	CASSLRDRSYEQYF	TGTGCCAGCTCACTCCGGGACAGGTCCTACGAGCAGTACTTC
.	TRBV18	TRBD2	TRBJ2-1	CASSPRGGSSYNEQFF	TGTGCCAGCTCACCCCGCGGGGGGAGCTCCTACAATGAGCAGTTCTTC
.	TRBV5-6	TRBD1	TRBJ1-2	CASSQGARGYTF	TGTGCCAGCAGCCAGGGGGCGCGTGGCTACACCTTC
.	TRBV6-5	TRBD1	TRBJ1-4	CASSSRDSEKLFF	TGTGCCAGCAGCAGCCGGGACAGTGAAAAACTGTTTTTT
.	TRBV3-1/TRBV3-2	.	TRBJ2-5	CASSQTSPETQYF	TGTGCCAGCAGCCAAACTAGCCCAGAGACCCAGTACTTC
.	TRBV2	.	TRBJ1-5	CASSESEGSNQPQHF	TGTGCCAGCAGTGAGTCTGAGGGTAGCAATCAGCCCCAGCATTTT
few	TRBV6-5	TRBD2	TRBJ2-5	CASSGLAVRETQYF	TGTGCCAGCAGCGGACTAGCTGTCAGGGAGACCCAGTACTTC
.	TRBV11-2	TRBD2	TRBJ2-3	CASSFQRGLTDTQYF	TGTGCCAGCAGCTTTCAGCGGGGGTTAACAGATACGCAGTATTTT
.	TRBV13	.	TRBJ1-1	CASSSPVLNTEAFF	TGTGCCAGCAGCTCACCGGTTCTTAACACTGAAGCTTTCTTT
few	TRBV28	TRBD2	TRBJ2-3	CASSLGLAGVDTQYF	TGTGCCAGCAGTTTAGGACTAGCGGGAGTGGATACGCAGTATTTT
.	TRBV10-1	TRBD2	TRBJ2-2	CASSEGTSGRSGELFF	TGCGCCAGCAGTGAAGGGACTAGCGGGAGGTCCGGGGAGCTGTTTTTT
.	TRBV6-5	TRBD2	TRBJ2-7	CASSQTSGSSYEQYF	TGTGCCAGCAGCCAGACTAGCGGGTCTTCCTACGAGCAGTACTTC
few	TRBV2	TRBD2	TRBJ2-1	CASSGDRDSRLAGANSYNEQFF	TGTGCCAGCAGTGGAGACCGGGACAGTAGACTAGCGGGAGCCAACTCCTACAATGAGCAGTTCTTC
.	TRBV7-8	.	TRBJ1-4	CASSPFTGRLFF	TGTGCCAGCAGCCCATTCACAGGTCGACTGTTTTTT
.	TRBV7-7	TRBD2	TRBJ2-1	CASSLVAGGINEQFF	TGTGCTAGCAGCTTAGTAGCGGGAGGGATCAATGAGCAGTTCTTC
.	TRBV15	.	TRBJ1-1	CATSLLLNTEAFF	TGTGCCACCAGCCTTCTTCTGAACACTGAAGCTTTCTTT
.	TRBV27	TRBD1	TRBJ2-2	CASSSYRGDRTGELFF	TGTGCCAGCAGCAGTTACAGGGGGGATCGAACCGGGGAGCTGTTTTTT
.	TRBV6-5	TRBD1	TRBJ2-7	CASGPGTGGFYEQYF	TGTGCCAGCGGACCCGGGACAGGGGGTTTCTACGAGCAGTACTTC
.	TRBV10-3	TRBD2	TRBJ2-3	CAIVRAEIAGGITDTQYF	TGTGCCATCGTGCGAGCTGAAATAGCGGGAGGAATCACAGATACGCAGTATTTT
.	TRBV12-5	TRBD1	TRBJ2-5	CASGLGTGKETQYF	TGTGCTAGTGGTTTGGGGACAGGAAAAGAGACCCAGTACTTC
.	TRBV6-5	TRBD2	TRBJ2-5	CASSSGTTRGETQYF	TGTGCCAGCAGTTCCGGGACTACTAGGGGAGAGACCCAGTACTTC
.	TRBV11-2	TRBD2	TRBJ2-2	CASSSSGTISGELFF	TGTGCCAGCAGCTCCTCCGGGACTATTTCCGGGGAGCTGTTTTTT
.	TRBV5-6	TRBD2	TRBJ2-5	CASSPGGPSETQYF	TGTGCCAGCAGCCCGGGGGGGCCGTCGGAGACCCAGTACTTC
.	TRBV5-6	.	TRBJ1-1	CASSSENTEAFF	TGTGCCAGCAGCTCAGAGAACACTGAAGCTTTCTTT
.	TRBV20-1	.	TRBJ1-2	CSASDRATTIYGYTF	TGCAGTGCTAGTGATAGGGCCACGACTATCTATGGCTACACCTTC
.	TRBV9	.	TRBJ1-1	CASSVGYADSGGAFF	TGTGCCAGCAGCGTAGGATATGCGGACTCAGGCGGAGCTTTCTTT
.	TRBV30	TRBD1	TRBJ1-6	CAWIPGGWNSPLHF	TGTGCCTGGATACCAGGGGGCTGGAATTCACCCCTCCACTTT
.	TRBV5-4	.	TRBJ1-2	CASSPPGRAGYGYTF	TGTGCCAGCAGCCCACCAGGACGGGCGGGCTATGGCTACACCTTC
.	TRBV15	TRBD1	TRBJ1-4	CATSRGGGQGREKLFF	TGTGCCACCAGCAGAGGGGGGGGACAGGGGCGTGAAAAACTGTTTTTT
.	TRBV7-2	.	TRBJ1-2	CASSTEGTSNYGYTF	TGTGCCAGCAGCACCGAGGGCACATCTAACTATGGCTACACCTTC
.	TRBV9	.	TRBJ2-3	CASSPQGGAGGTQYF	TGTGCCAGCAGCCCCCAGGGAGGAGCGGGTGGTACGCAGTATTTT
.	TRBV2	TRBD1	TRBJ1-5	CASRDDRGNSNQPQHF	TGTGCCAGCAGGGATGACAGGGGGAATAGCAATCAGCCCCAGCATTTT
.	TRBV12-3/TRBV12-4	.	TRBJ2-4	CASSRTAKNIQYF	TGTGCCAGCAGTCGGACAGCGAAAAACATTCAGTACTTC
.	TRBV5-1	TRBD2	TRBJ2-3	CASSPGTSGSTDTQYF	TGCGCCAGCAGCCCCGGGACTAGCGGATCCACAGATACGCAGTATTTT
.	TRBV7-9	.	TRBJ2-7	CASSSLGGTEQYF	TGTGCCAGCAGCTCCCTAGGGGGTACCGAGCAGTACTTC
.	TRBV10-1	TRBD1	TRBJ1-6	CASSEDRVAPLHF	TGCGCCAGCAGTGAAGACAGGGTTGCACCCCTCCACTTT
few	TRBV4-3	.	TRBJ1-6	CASSQDPTRENNSPLHF	TGCGCCAGCAGCCAAGACCCCACCCGGGAGAATAATTCACCCCTCCACTTT
.	TRBV11-2	TRBD1	TRBJ1-1	CASSFLGQGISEAFF	TGTGCCAGCAGCTTCCTAGGACAGGGGATTTCTGAAGCTTTCTTT
.	TRBV4-2	TRBD1	TRBJ1-5	CASSQAGGQGYTEPQHF	TGTGCCAGCAGCCAAGCAGGGGGACAGGGATATACGGAGCCCCAGCATTTT
.	TRBV5-1	.	TRBJ2-7	CASKGDTHYEQYF	TGCGCCAGCAAAGGGGATACCCACTACGAGCAGTACTTC
.	TRBV4-3	.	TRBJ1-3	CASSPTGTVAGNTIYF	TGCGCCAGCAGCCCTACAGGGACCGTGGCCGGAAACACCATATATTTT
.	TRBV18	.	TRBJ2-3	CASSTSDSADTQYF	TGTGCCAGCTCAACCTCGGACTCCGCAGATACGCAGTATTTT
.	TRBV9	.	TRBJ2-5	CASSVVGTLQETQYF	TGTGCCAGCAGCGTAGTTGGGACATTACAAGAGACCCAGTACTTC
.	TRBV7-2	TRBD2	TRBJ2-3	CASSLTIAGGLVFADTQYF	TGTGCCAGCAGCTTAACTATAGCGGGGGGGCTTGTTTTCGCAGATACGCAGTATTTT
.	TRBV5-4	.	TRBJ2-7	CASSLDRGTPYEQYF	TGTGCCAGCAGCTTGGATCGGGGAACCCCCTACGAGCAGTACTTC
.	TRBV5-5	.	TRBJ2-2	CASSLQGTGELFF	TGTGCCAGCAGCTTACAGGGCACCGGGGAGCTGTTTTTT
.	TRBV6-4	.	TRBJ2-3	CASSDPSHLGAKLDTQYF	TGTGCCAGCAGTGACCCTTCACACCTAGGGGCAAAATTAGATACGCAGTATTTT
.	TRBV3-1/TRBV3-2	TRBD2	TRBJ2-5	CASSPRGSGGHQETQYF	TGTGCCAGCAGCCCCCGGGGGAGCGGGGGGCACCAAGAGACCCAGTACTTC